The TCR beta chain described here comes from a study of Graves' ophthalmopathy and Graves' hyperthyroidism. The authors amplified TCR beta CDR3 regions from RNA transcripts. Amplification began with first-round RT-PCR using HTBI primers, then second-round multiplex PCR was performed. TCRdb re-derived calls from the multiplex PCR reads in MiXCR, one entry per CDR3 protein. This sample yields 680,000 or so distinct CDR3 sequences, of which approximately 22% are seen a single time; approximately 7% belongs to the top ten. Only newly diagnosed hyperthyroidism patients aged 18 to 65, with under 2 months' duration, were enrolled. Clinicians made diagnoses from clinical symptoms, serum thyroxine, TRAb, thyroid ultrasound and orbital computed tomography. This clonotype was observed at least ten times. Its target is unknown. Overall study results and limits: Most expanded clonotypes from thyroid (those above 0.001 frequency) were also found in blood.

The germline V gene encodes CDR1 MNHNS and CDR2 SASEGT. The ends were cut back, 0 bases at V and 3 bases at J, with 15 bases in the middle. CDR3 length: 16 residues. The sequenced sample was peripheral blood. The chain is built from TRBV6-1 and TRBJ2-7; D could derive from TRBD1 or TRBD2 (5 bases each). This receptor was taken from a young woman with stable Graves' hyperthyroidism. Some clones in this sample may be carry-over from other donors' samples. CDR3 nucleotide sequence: TGTGCCAGCAGTGAAGCCCTGGACGGGACCGGCTACGAGCAGTACTTC. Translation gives CASSEALDGTGYEQYF.